These 11 T cell receptor beta chains came from one sample sequenced in a study of CD8 T cells in ankylosing spondylitis. Study-level points and caveats: Typical of ankylosing spondylitis blood, it appeared, was a TCR beta motif of fewer than ten highly homologous variants.

TCRdb re-called the 5' RACE reads through MiXCR, storing one row per CDR3 protein. This table holds 670,000 or so distinct CDR3 sequences, 15% to 20% found once. Their antigens are not known. Material for sequencing was blood, either unsorted or a sorted T cell fraction (not recorded which). The receptors originated from a male donor with ankylosing spondylitis.

This chain uses TRBV29-1 with TRBJ2-3, with 12 nucleotides matching TRBD2. The CDR3 has 15 residues. CDR1 is SQVTM and CDR2 is ANQGSEA in the germline V gene. J lost 4 bases, V lost 8 bases, and 10 bases had no gene match. As DNA, the CDR3 is TGCAGCATAGAACGACTAGCGGGAGAAGCAGATACGCAGTATTTT. Translating gives CSIERLAGEADTQYF.

The chain links TRBV3-1 to TRBJ1-2; maybe TRBD1 (6 bases). Germline V gene sequence: CDR1 LGHDT, CDR2 YNNKEL (reference sequence). The CDR3 is made up of 14 amino acids. The ends were cut back, 2 bases at V and 4 bases at J, with 11 bases in the middle. CDR3 amino acids: CASSQLGQSYGYTF. Written as DNA, the CDR3 is TGTGCCAGCAGCCAACTTGGACAGAGCTATGGCTACACCTTC. Variable domain in full (rest from reference TRBV3-1 and TRBJ1-2): DTAVSQTPKYLVTQMGNDKSIKCEQNLGHDTMYWYKQDSKKFLKIMFSYNNKELIINETVPNRFSPKSPDKAHLNLHINSLELGDSAVYFCASSQLGQSYGYTFGSGTRLTVV.

This clonotype has just a few counts. The chain combines TRBV5-1 with TRBJ2-7; possibly TRBD2 for D (5 bases). The V gene lost 5 bases and the J gene lost 6 bases, with 6 bases spanning the gap. Germline CDR1 SGHRS, CDR2 YFSETQ. This CDR3 comprises 10 residues. CDR3 nucleotides: TGCGCCAGCAGGGCGGGCGAGCAGTACTTC. Its protein product is CASRAGEQYF.

The rearrangement joins TRBV5-1 to TRBJ2-7, with a possible D match to TRBD1 (6 bases). Germline V gene data show CDR1 as SGHRS and CDR2 as YFSETQ. V was clipped by 2 bases and J by 6 bases, with 15 bases between them. The CDR3 runs 14 residues. DNA of the CDR3: TGCGCCAGCAGCTTTATTCACAGGGAGCTCGAGCAGTACTTC. Translating gives CASSFIHRELEQYF. Supplemented by reference TRBV5-1 and TRBJ2-7, the full variable domain reads KAGVTQTPRYLIKTRGQQVTLSCSPISGHRSVSWYQQTPGQGLQFLFEYFSETQRNKGNFPGRFSGRQFSNSRSEMNVSTLELGDSALYLCASSFIHRELEQYFGPGTRLTVT.

The rearrangement joins TRBV29-1 to TRBJ2-2; no reliable D call. This CDR3 has 12 residues. The V end was cut by 7 bases, the J end by 4 bases, with 10 bases between. Germline CDR1 SQVTM, CDR2 ANQGSEA. In nucleotides, the CDR3 is TGCAGCGCCCGGTCGGGCACCGGGGAGCTGTTTTTT. It encodes CSARSGTGELFF.

V and J are TRBV10-3 and TRBJ1-6; D is perhaps TRBD1 (6 bases). In germline, CDR1 is ENHRY, CDR2 SYGVKD. The CDR3 is 17 residues long. The ends were cut back, 3 bases at V and 4 bases at J, with 16 bases in the middle. The CDR3 nucleotides are TGTGCCATCAGTGACTCGGACTGGGGGGCGTATAATTCACCCCTCCACTTT. This gives the protein CAISDSDWGAYNSPLHF.

V and J are TRBV15 and TRBJ2-4, with TRBD1 identical over 9 bases. The CDR3 totals 17 residues. With 2 bases clipped from V and 4 bases from J, the junction kept 9 bases outside the gene matches. Germline V CDR1 and CDR2: LNHNV, YYDKDF (reference sequence). The CDR3 spells CATSRKWDRVIKNIQYF. The CDR3 region has the DNA TGTGCCACCAGCAGAAAATGGGACAGGGTGATTAAAAACATTCAGTACTTC.

Only one count was recorded for this clonotype. J is TRBJ2-5 and V is TRBV2; D could derive from TRBD1 or TRBD2 (5 bases each). V was cut by 5 bases and J by 4 bases, with 14 bases left in between. The CDR3 consists of 14 residues. Germline assignment: CDR1 SNHLY and CDR2 FYNNEI. CDR3 sequence: CASSPGPPGETQYF. CDR3 DNA sequence: TGTGCCAGCAGTCCGGGACCCCCAGGAGAGACCCAGTACTTC.

The gene calls are TRBV29-1 and TRBJ1-2; TRBD1 matches 7 bases. The V and J ends lost 4 bases and 5 bases, in that order; junction bases with no gene match: 7. The CDR3 is 13 amino acids. Germline V gene lookup returns CDR1 SQVTM and CDR2 ANQGSEA. CDR3 nucleotide sequence: TGCAGCGTTGCCCGGGACAGCCGATATGGCTACACCTTC. Its translation is CSVARDSRYGYTF.

The sample holds a few counts of this clonotype. The CDR3 region is CSALLGWGGYNEQFF. As DNA, the CDR3 is TGCAGTGCCCTCCTGGGATGGGGGGGCTACAATGAGCAGTTCTTC. The V call is TRBV20-1, the J call TRBJ2-1, with 7 bases that match TRBD2. This CDR3 comprises 15 residues. The germline CDR1 and CDR2 sequences are DFQATT and SNEGSKA (reference sequence). The V gene end was trimmed by 6 bases and the J gene end by 3 bases; junction bases not matched to a gene: 11.

This clonotype was detected only a few times. This chain connects TRBV12-3 or TRBV12-4 to TRBJ2-7, with 15 positions matching TRBD2. The CDR3 loop spans 14 amino acids. V shed 4 bases, J shed 5 bases, and the junction held 0 bases outside the gene matches. CDR3 bases: TGTGCCAGCAGTTGGACTAGCGGGAGGGACGAGCAGTACTTC. As protein: CASSWTSGRDEQYF.